This TCR beta chain was sequenced in a study of OX40 agonist ivuxolimab in advanced cancers. Regarding the complete study: The costimulatory receptor OX40 (CD134) was targeted by ivuxolimab, a fully human IgG2 agonistic monoclonal antibody. Intravenous ivuxolimab was administered to patients every 2 weeks at six dose levels: 0.01, 0.1, 0.3, 1.5, 3 and 10 mg/kg. Of the roughly 53 patients in dose escalation, about 20 had hepatocellular carcinoma, about 15 had melanoma, 9 had renal cell carcinoma and 9 had head and neck cancer. In the dose-escalation cohort, 82.7% of patients were male, and the mean age was approximately 60 years, with a range of roughly 20 to 80. Patients were allowed to have had prior anti-PD-1, anti-PD-L1 or anti-CTLA-4 therapy, and 30% to 40% of the dose-escalation patients had been treated with checkpoint inhibitors. Partial responses were achieved by three dose-escalation patients, of whom one had hepatocellular carcinoma and two had cutaneous melanoma. The point of sequencing TCRbeta in the periphery was to test whether ivuxolimab changed TCR sequence diversity and drove clonal T-cell expansion. The paper describes the monotherapy dose-escalation part (N of about 47 patients) of the phase I trial of ivuxolimab. The study at large found these results: At doses of 0.1 to 3.0 mg/kg, clonal expansion of both CD4+ and CD8+ T cells in blood was seen between baseline and week 6. Antigen specificity was not determined for the clonally expanded peripheral T cells. Low levels of normalized T-cell clonal expansion were also seen in some nonresponding patients. In the 0.1-3.0 mg/kg groups, partial responders had among the lowest normalized peripheral clonal expansion, particularly in CD8+ T cells. On average, CD8+ T cells showed more expanded clones than CD4+ T cells after ivuxolimab.

With regard to this clone: It lacks a known antigen. Base qualities are not recorded, but no much larger clone differs from it by a single base.

The germline V gene encodes CDR1 LNHDA and CDR2 SQIVND (reference sequence). The junction shows trimming of 6 bases on V and 3 bases on J, and the gene matches do not reach 6 bases of it. From its cysteine to its phenylalanine, the CDR3 spans 15 amino acids. The kept DNA is CDR3 alone, 45 bases in frame from the first base. Patients with a history of autoimmune disease or receiving systemic immunosuppression were excluded from the trial. Peripheral blood for TCR sequencing was collected from all dose cohorts at baseline, on cycle 4 day 1, and on cycle 7 day 1. The samples were drawn from a first-in-human, open-label, multicenter phase I dose-escalation trial of ivuxolimab. Adults with locally advanced or metastatic melanoma, renal cell carcinoma, hepatocellular carcinoma or head and neck squamous cell carcinoma were enrolled in the trial. Before TCR sequencing, CD4+ T cells and CD8+ T cells from peripheral blood were sorted into separate populations.

For sequencing of the TCRbeta CDR3 region, genomic DNA was extracted from the sorted cells. TCRbeta CDR3 regions were sequenced using the immunoSEQ Assay. The immuneACCESS repertoire file appears here via TCRdb, limited to in-frame rearrangements. These files lack a portion of the clones; in checked studies, under half of the deficit traces to unresolved V genes, and the cause of the others is not known. The sample data list about 77,000 clones, and roughly 80% of these were observed just once. The top ten clones comprise roughly 4.8% of the sample. The chain is made from TRBV19 and TRBJ2-1; TRBD2 lines up with 9 middle nucleotides. This sample comprised CD4+ or CD8+ T cells sorted from blood, obtained in a trial of the OX40 agonist ivuxolimab. The clonotype comes from an adult with an advanced solid tumor such as melanoma, head and neck, liver or kidney cancer. The CDR3 in this case is CASRKLAGNYNEQFF. The nucleotide sequence reads TGTGCCAGTAGGAAACTAGCGGGTAACTACAATGAGCAGTTCTTC.